This T cell receptor beta chain was sequenced in a study of blood T cell repertoires in COVID-19 (dated by TCRdb to between 2020 and 2021). For the wider study: Samples covering the acute and convalescent phases of COVID-19 were provided by collaborators in the United States, Italy and Spain. The prospective study material was composed of cDNA or gDNA derived from T cells, B-cell-depleted T cells, or PBMCs. The dataset comprised deeply sampled blood TCRbeta repertoires from subjects exposed to, actively infected with, or recovered from COVID-19. A freely available public database, intended as a resource for researchers studying the immune response to SARS-CoV-2, is where the repertoires were released. Samples were obtained from the ongoing ImmuneRACE study (first 160 participants) and from roughly 1,300 subjects provided by 6 global collaborators. Sample metadata almost always included a de-identified subject ID, COVID-19 status, age in years and sex. HLA class I and class II types, where available, came from metadata supplied by the sample provider rather than from assay-based typing.

What the research found in general, with its limitations: Clinical and demographic metadata were provided uncurated, with the amount varying by source and participant.

TCRbeta CDR3 regions were amplified from genomic DNA by means of the immunoSEQ Assay, a bias-controlled multiplex PCR. Per the authors' processing: Nucleated cell counts per sample were estimated from amplification of reference gene primers within the assay. Sequence reads were collapsed and filtered to measure the absolute abundance of every unique TCRbeta CDR3 rearrangement. For each sample, productive Simpson clonality was calculated by taking the square root of Simpson's diversity index across productive rearrangements. TCRdb provides this immuneACCESS table in a form limited to in-frame rearrangements. Some clones are lacking; in checked studies, under half of them reflect an unresolved V gene, and why the rest are absent is not known. That table is the source of V, J and clone size, and D and trimming were worked out from the DNA. The sample table records 350,000 to 400,000 clones; 75% to 90% of these occur just once. The ten largest clones add up to more than 0.8% of the sample.

In regard to this clone: Its antigen remains undetermined. No quality values exist for individual bases; no much larger clone is one base distant.

Participants in the prospective study were aged about 18 to 95 years, lived in 20 to 25 United States geographic areas, and enrolled through a virtual design. In the prospective study, participants were assigned to cohorts based on the clinical history participants reported in a screening survey and a study questionnaire. Recovered participants in ImmuneRACE Cohort 3 were defined by two consecutive negative NP/OP PCR tests, clearance by a healthcare professional, or resolution of symptoms. Mobile phlebotomists in the prospective study collected whole blood, serum and a nasopharyngeal or oropharyngeal swab from every participant. Prospective study participants could optionally give additional blood draws and questionnaires over an approximately two-month period. Before DNA extraction, prospective study blood samples were shipped either frozen or at room temperature. The sequenced material came from PBMCs or T cells enriched from blood (not recorded which). This TCR was recovered from a man aged 18 to 35 who had recovered from COVID-19.

The nucleotide sequence reads as follows: TGTGCCAGCAGTGAGACTCCGTCGGGTAGGGAGACCCAGTACTTC. Its translation is CASSETPSGRETQYF. Recombination linked TRBV2 to TRBJ2-5, with the D gene not confidently named. Including the terminal cysteine and phenylalanine, the CDR3 comprises 15 residues. Just CDR3 DNA is preserved here, 45 bases in frame from base 1. V drops 3 bases and J drops 5 bases, leaving 16 bases in between. The germline V gene gives CDR1 as SNHLY and CDR2 as FYNNEI.